Presented here are 17 T cell receptor beta chains from one specimen sequenced in a study of beta chain features in type 1 diabetes. What was sequenced were expressed TCRB transcripts, since all of the isolated RNA had been reverse transcribed. The method was immunoSEQ multiplex PCR; TCRdb's version includes in-frame clones alone and lacks a portion of them. Among about 620,000 clones listed, roughly 15% were seen once. Material for sequencing was naive CD4+ T cells from blood. These receptors originate from a man between 18 and 29 years old in good health.

This clone was seen a few times. The gene calls are TRBV5-6 and TRBJ2-2; D is possibly TRBD2 (6 bases). Trimming removed 4 bases at V and 4 bases at J, with 14 bases between. CDR1 and CDR2 (germline): SGHDT, YYEEEE. There are 15 residues in the CDR3. In DNA, the CDR3 is TGTGCCAGCAGCCCAGTCGGGGGTTCCACCGGGGAGCTGTTTTTT. It encodes CASSPVGGSTGELFF.

This clone turned up a few times. This chain links TRBV10-3 with TRBJ2-3, with 13 bases identical to TRBD2. From germline, CDR1 is ENHRY and CDR2 SYGVKD. V lost 6 bases to trimming and J lost 7 bases; unmatched junction nucleotides: 7. The CDR3 is 15 residues long. CDR3 sequence: CAIRLGLAGSYTQYF. For the CDR3, the DNA is TGTGCCATCAGGCTGGGACTAGCGGGGTCTTATACGCAGTATTTT.

This sequence joins TRBV11-1 and TRBJ2-1; possibly TRBD1 for D (6 bases). The CDR3 runs to 14 residues. V was shortened by 4 bases and J by 6 bases, with 13 bases between the two germline ends. Per the germline V gene, CDR1 is SGHAT and CDR2 is FQDESV (reference sequence). The CDR3 coding sequence is TGTGCCAGCAGCTCCCCGGGACACCCCAATGAGCAGTTCTTC. This gives the protein CASSSPGHPNEQFF.

This clone was seen a handful of times. The CDR3 DNA sequence: TGTGCCAGCAGCCAGACAGGGGGGTCGTACGAGCAGTACTTC. Translating gives CASSQTGGSYEQYF. V is TRBV5-4 and J is TRBJ2-7, with 9 bases identical to TRBD1. Germline CDR1 SGHNT, CDR2 YYREEE (reference sequence). This CDR3 comprises 14 residues. V shed 4 bases, J shed 4 bases, and the junction held 6 bases outside the gene matches.

This clone was counted a single time. This chain connects TRBV2 to TRBJ2-2, with TRBD2 as a possible D gene (6 bases). Germline V gene data show CDR1 as SNHLY and CDR2 as FYNNEI. The CDR3 has 14 amino acids. Trimming left V 2 bases short and J 8 bases short, with 12 bases between. The CDR3 loop reads CASSEMQRAGELFF. CDR3 sequence (DNA): TGTGCCAGCAGTGAAATGCAGCGGGCGGGGGAGCTGTTTTTT.

This clone showed up just a few times. This rearrangement joins TRBV4-3 to TRBJ2-6, with D possibly TRBD1 on 6 matching bases. The V gene's germline CDR1 is LGHNA and CDR2 YSLEER. V was trimmed by 0 bases and J by 4 bases, leaving 19 bases between them. The CDR3 covers 19 residues. CDR3 bases: TGCGCCAGCAGCCAAGATATGGGACAAGGGGCTTCAGGGGCCAACGTCCTGACTTTC. As protein: CASSQDMGQGASGANVLTF.

The rearrangement links TRBV12-5 to TRBJ2-2, with D unresolved. The CDR3 has 19 residues. Germline lookup yields CDR1 LGHNT and CDR2 FRNRAP. V gave up 2 bases and J gave up 2 bases, with 21 bases separating them. The CDR3 is CASGLTSLGVGFNTGELFF. CDR3 in DNA: TGTGCTAGTGGTTTGACGTCGTTGGGTGTAGGTTTTAACACCGGGGAGCTGTTTTTT.

V and J are TRBV9 and TRBJ2-1; a weak D match, TRBD2 (6 bases). The CDR3 runs to 17 residues. The germline V and J ends were trimmed by 2 bases and 0 bases, with 15 bases remaining between them. Germline CDR1 and CDR2: SGDLS and YYNGEE. CDR3 region: CASSVRPEGSSYNEQFF. The CDR3 DNA sequence: TGTGCCAGCAGCGTCCGGCCGGAGGGGAGCTCCTACAATGAGCAGTTCTTC.

V gene TRBV6-6 combines with J gene TRBJ1-5; 7 bases agree with TRBD1. This CDR3 has 15 residues. After removal of 7 bases from V and 3 bases from J, the junction contained 9 bases not matched to a gene. From germline, CDR1 is MNHNY and CDR2 SVGAGI (reference sequence). The CDR3 here is CASTKTGSINQPQHF. The CDR3 nucleotides read TGTGCCAGCACCAAGACAGGGAGCATCAATCAGCCCCAGCATTTT.

This chain joins TRBV2 and TRBJ2-1; D perhaps matches TRBD1 (6 bases). V was clipped by 2 bases and J by 5 bases, with 13 bases between them. The length of the CDR3 is 15 residues. Germline CDR1 is SNHLY and CDR2 is FYNNEI. The CDR3 region has the DNA TGTGCCAGCAGTGAATGGCAGGGGTTACACAATGAGCAGTTCTTC. Its translation: CASSEWQGLHNEQFF.

The rearrangement uses TRBV5-8 and TRBJ2-2, with unresolved D. V dropped 0 bases and J dropped 1 base, with 10 bases sitting between them. The CDR3 is made up of 16 amino acids. Germline CDR1 and CDR2: SGHTS and YDEGEE. In DNA form, the CDR3 reads TGTGCCAGCAGCTTGGCCGCCAGAGTGAACACCGGGGAGCTGTTTTTT. Residues: CASSLAARVNTGELFF.

This clone was counted between two and nine times. This chain uses TRBV7-9 with TRBJ1-5; D is ambiguous. The CDR3 is 14 amino acids. Germline CDR1 and CDR2: SEHNR and FQNEAQ (reference sequence). V was trimmed by 3 bases and J by 0 bases, leaving 6 bases between them. CDR3 sequence reads: CASSFVDSNQPQHF. The CDR3 DNA is TGTGCCAGCAGCTTCGTGGATAGCAATCAGCCCCAGCATTTT. Full variable domain (remainder filled in from reference TRBV7-9 and TRBJ1-5): DTGVSQNPRHKITKRGQNVTFRCDPISEHNRLYWYRQTLGQGPEFLTYFQNEAQLEKSRLLSDRFSAERPKGSFSTLEIQRTEQGDSAMYLCASSFVDSNQPQHFGDGTRLSIL.

The chain carries TRBV5-1 and TRBJ2-1; 7 bases map to TRBD1. Germline V gene lookup returns CDR1 SGHRS and CDR2 YFSETQ. The ends lost 4 bases at V and 0 bases at J; junction bases unmatched: 4. This CDR3 is built from 15 residues. This CDR3 is CASSRGQLSYNEQFF. The DNA for the CDR3 is TGCGCCAGCAGCAGGGGACAGCTCTCCTACAATGAGCAGTTCTTC. The whole variable domain, remainder taken from reference TRBV5-1 and TRBJ2-1, is KAGVTQTPRYLIKTRGQQVTLSCSPISGHRSVSWYQQTPGQGLQFLFEYFSETQRNKGNFPGRFSGRQFSNSRSEMNVSTLELGDSALYLCASSRGQLSYNEQFFGPGTRLTVL.

This clone has more than one count but fewer than ten. The J gene is TRBJ2-6, the V gene TRBV4-3; 9 bases agree with TRBD1. J was trimmed by 7 bases and V by 6 bases; bases with no gene match: 4. Germline V CDR1 and CDR2: LGHNA, YSLEER. The CDR3 spans 14 residues. This chain's CDR3 is CASRATGGANVLTF. The CDR3 DNA sequence: TGCGCCAGCAGAGCGACAGGGGGAGCCAACGTCCTGACTTTC.

This sequence joins TRBV18 and TRBJ1-2; D possibly corresponds to TRBD1 (6 bases). The CDR3 length is 15 residues. The germline V and J ends were trimmed by 3 bases and 5 bases, with 16 bases remaining between them. Germline CDR1 is KGHSH and CDR2 is LQKENI. CDR3 coding DNA: TGTGCCAGCTCACCGGACAGTGCCTTAGGATATGGCTACACCTTC. This sequence encodes CASSPDSALGYGYTF.

This clone was found a few times. The V call is TRBV4-1, the J call TRBJ2-1; D is possibly TRBD1 or TRBD2 (5 bases each). Trimming stripped 0 bases from V and 6 bases from J, with 21 bases between. Germline CDR1 MGHRA, CDR2 YSYEKL. The CDR3 has 18 amino acids. The chain's CDR3 is CASSQESPGASHRNEQFF. The CDR3 coding sequence is TGCGCCAGCAGCCAAGAATCCCCCGGGGCTAGCCACCGCAATGAGCAGTTCTTC.

The J gene is TRBJ2-7, the V gene TRBV9; D not certain. This CDR3 spans 12 amino acids. CDR1 is SGDLS, CDR2 YYNGEE, per germline. V was pared by 0 bases and J by 2 bases, with 3 bases between. This chain's CDR3 is CASSVEPYEQYF. The CDR3, as DNA: TGTGCCAGCAGCGTAGAGCCCTACGAGCAGTACTTC.